This is a list of T cell receptor beta chains from one sample in a study of CD8+CD57+ T cells in acquired aplastic anemia. Each CDR3 protein is one row after TCRdb ran MiXCR on the reads. The repertoire holds about 220,000 distinct CDR3 sequences, with 34% as singletons. The sample was sorted CD4+, CD8+, or CD8+CD57+ T cells (not recorded which) from PBMCs. The receptors derive from a human donor in good health, serving as a control. Both conserved end residues are part of each CDR3. D genes are given only for firm matches. Clone sizes are given selectively: once, few, many, or a class where the clone is expanded.

v_gene: TRBV20-1
abundance: many
d_gene: TRBD2
j_gene: TRBJ2-7
CDR3aa: CSARESLANSYEQYF
CDR3nt: TGCAGTGCTAGAGAGTCACTAGCGAACTCCTACGAGCAGTACTTC

v_gene: TRBV5-1
abundance: many
d_gene: TRBD1
j_gene: TRBJ2-7
CDR3aa: CASSSGDRVGEQYF
CDR3nt: TGCGCCAGCAGCAGCGGCGACAGGGTCGGCGAGCAGTACTTC

v_gene: TRBV19
abundance: -
d_gene: -
j_gene: TRBJ1-6
CDR3aa: CATSQATNSPLHF
CDR3nt: TGTGCCACCAGCCAGGCGACGAATTCACCCCTCCACTTT

v_gene: TRBV6-1
abundance: many
d_gene: -
j_gene: TRBJ1-2
CDR3aa: CASSESSYGYTF
CDR3nt: TGTGCCAGCAGTGAATCCAGCTATGGCTACACCTTC

v_gene: TRBV25-1
abundance: many
d_gene: TRBD1
j_gene: TRBJ1-1
CDR3aa: CASRTGDRVSFVNTEAFF
CDR3nt: TGTGCCAGCAGGACCGGGGACAGGGTATCTTTTGTGAACACTGAAGCTTTCTTT

v_gene: TRBV7-9
abundance: -
d_gene: TRBD1
j_gene: TRBJ2-3
CDR3aa: CASSLVAGGLGTDTQYF
CDR3nt: TGTGCCAGCAGCTTAGTCGCAGGGGGCCTGGGCACAGATACGCAGTATTTT

v_gene: TRBV10-3
abundance: few
d_gene: TRBD2
j_gene: TRBJ2-7
CDR3aa: CAIKGTSVSEEQYF
CDR3nt: TGTGCCATCAAGGGGACTAGCGTATCGGAGGAGCAGTACTTC

v_gene: TRBV29-1
abundance: many
d_gene: -
j_gene: TRBJ1-1
CDR3aa: CSVSDSRWTEAFF
CDR3nt: TGCAGCGTATCGGACTCCCGATGGACTGAAGCTTTCTTT

v_gene: TRBV7-9
abundance: many
d_gene: TRBD1
j_gene: TRBJ1-1
CDR3aa: CASSSYWDRPNTEAFF
CDR3nt: TGTGCCAGCAGCTCCTACTGGGACAGGCCGAACACTGAAGCTTTCTTT

v_gene: TRBV30
abundance: -
d_gene: TRBD2
j_gene: TRBJ2-3
CDR3aa: CAWSPLKTSADTQYF
CDR3nt: TGTGCCTGGAGTCCCCTGAAGACTAGCGCAGATACGCAGTATTTT

v_gene: TRBV12-3/TRBV12-4
abundance: -
d_gene: -
j_gene: TRBJ2-3
CDR3aa: CASSLGGIMLASRTDTQYF
CDR3nt: TGTGCCAGCAGTTTAGGGGGGATCATGTTAGCGAGCCGCACAGATACGCAGTATTTT

v_gene: TRBV5-1
abundance: many
d_gene: -
j_gene: TRBJ2-7
CDR3aa: CASSTDGFEQYF
CDR3nt: TGCGCCAGCAGCACCGACGGATTCGAGCAGTACTTC

v_gene: TRBV10-3
abundance: -
d_gene: TRBD1
j_gene: TRBJ1-6
CDR3aa: CAVRQGNNSPLHF
CDR3nt: TGTGCCGTTCGACAGGGAAATAATTCACCCCTCCACTTT

v_gene: TRBV11-1
abundance: once
d_gene: -
j_gene: TRBJ1-2
CDR3aa: CASSLALASEAHRGANYGYTF
CDR3nt: TGTGCCAGCAGCTTAGCTCTGGCGTCGGAGGCACACCGGGGAGCTAACTATGGCTACACCTTC

v_gene: TRBV3-1
abundance: -
d_gene: -
j_gene: TRBJ2-7
CDR3aa: CASSPLGGEEYF
CDR3nt: TGTGCCAGCAGCCCCCTTGGGGGCGAGGAGTACTTC

v_gene: TRBV5-8
abundance: -
d_gene: -
j_gene: TRBJ1-2
CDR3aa: CASSGRQGYYGYTF
CDR3nt: TGTGCCAGCAGCGGACGCCAGGGGTACTATGGCTACACCTTC

v_gene: TRBV6-2/TRBV6-3
abundance: -
d_gene: -
j_gene: TRBJ2-1
CDR3aa: CASKGGEYNEQFF
CDR3nt: TGTGCCAGCAAGGGCGGGGAATACAATGAGCAGTTCTTC

v_gene: TRBV4-3
abundance: -
d_gene: TRBD1
j_gene: TRBJ1-2
CDR3aa: CASSQPGQGWNGYTF
CDR3nt: TGCGCCAGCAGCCAGCCTGGACAGGGGTGGAATGGCTACACCTTC

v_gene: TRBV2
abundance: many
d_gene: TRBD1
j_gene: TRBJ2-1
CDR3aa: CASSADRGEQFF
CDR3nt: TGTGCCAGCAGTGCTGACAGGGGTGAGCAGTTCTTC

v_gene: TRBV7-2
abundance: -
d_gene: -
j_gene: TRBJ2-7
CDR3aa: CASSYDRQSYEQYF
CDR3nt: TGTGCCAGCAGCTACGACAGGCAAAGCTACGAGCAGTACTTC

v_gene: TRBV5-4
abundance: few
d_gene: -
j_gene: TRBJ2-5
CDR3aa: CASSFDSGGTQYF
CDR3nt: TGTGCCAGCAGCTTTGACTCTGGGGGGACCCAGTACTTC

v_gene: TRBV20-1
abundance: -
d_gene: -
j_gene: TRBJ2-1
CDR3aa: CSASVGEVNEQFF
CDR3nt: TGCAGTGCCAGCGTGGGGGAGGTCAATGAGCAGTTCTTC

v_gene: TRBV29-1
abundance: -
d_gene: -
j_gene: TRBJ2-1
CDR3aa: CSVEGLSSYNEQFF
CDR3nt: TGCAGCGTTGAGGGCTTGAGCTCCTACAATGAGCAGTTCTTC

v_gene: TRBV11-2
abundance: many
d_gene: -
j_gene: TRBJ1-6
CDR3aa: CASSLDPPGTDLGSNSPLHF
CDR3nt: TGTGCCAGCAGCTTAGATCCGCCCGGGACCGACCTCGGAAGTAATTCACCCCTCCACTTT

v_gene: TRBV11-1
abundance: -
d_gene: TRBD2
j_gene: TRBJ2-1
CDR3aa: CASSLAWGGSWNEQFF
CDR3nt: TGTGCCAGCAGCTTAGCCTGGGGGGGAAGTTGGAATGAGCAGTTCTTC

v_gene: TRBV2
abundance: many
d_gene: -
j_gene: TRBJ1-3
CDR3aa: CASSDAADRRNTIYF
CDR3nt: TGTGCCAGCAGTGATGCCGCGGACCGACGAAACACCATATATTTT

v_gene: TRBV2
abundance: -
d_gene: -
j_gene: TRBJ1-5
CDR3aa: CASSEGGRSNNQPQHF
CDR3nt: TGTGCCAGCAGTGAAGGAGGCAGAAGCAACAATCAGCCCCAGCATTTT

v_gene: TRBV27
abundance: few
d_gene: TRBD2
j_gene: TRBJ2-7
CDR3aa: CASSFALAGEFEQYF
CDR3nt: TGTGCCAGCAGTTTTGCACTAGCGGGAGAATTCGAGCAGTACTTC

v_gene: TRBV12-3/TRBV12-4
abundance: many
d_gene: -
j_gene: TRBJ2-7
CDR3aa: CASSPTIGPIYEQYF
CDR3nt: TGTGCCAGCAGCCCTACCATCGGACCGATTTACGAGCAGTACTTC

v_gene: TRBV18
abundance: few
d_gene: TRBD1
j_gene: TRBJ1-2
CDR3aa: CASSPPSDRGGYGYTF
CDR3nt: TGTGCCAGCTCACCACCAAGTGACAGGGGAGGGTATGGCTACACCTTC

v_gene: TRBV7-2
abundance: -
d_gene: TRBD1
j_gene: TRBJ2-5
CDR3aa: CASSIRTGQETRCF
CDR3nt: TGTGCCAGCAGCATAAGGACAGGCCAAGAGACCCGGTGCTTC

v_gene: TRBV20-1
abundance: many
d_gene: TRBD2
j_gene: TRBJ2-3
CDR3aa: CSALLAGEFLDTQYF
CDR3nt: TGCAGTGCTCTTCTAGCGGGAGAATTTCTGGATACGCAGTATTTT

v_gene: TRBV11-2
abundance: -
d_gene: TRBD2
j_gene: TRBJ2-1
CDR3aa: CASSDSGGAYNEQFF
CDR3nt: TGTGCCAGCAGCGATAGCGGGGGGGCGTACAATGAGCAGTTCTTC

v_gene: TRBV20-1
abundance: many
d_gene: -
j_gene: TRBJ2-7
CDR3aa: CSAKWHNSYEQYF
CDR3nt: TGCAGTGCTAAATGGCATAACTCCTACGAGCAGTACTTC

v_gene: TRBV2
abundance: many
d_gene: -
j_gene: TRBJ2-5
CDR3aa: CASTDDGETQYF
CDR3nt: TGTGCCAGCACGGACGACGGGGAGACCCAGTACTTC

v_gene: TRBV30
abundance: -
d_gene: TRBD2
j_gene: TRBJ2-1
CDR3aa: CAWSASGGPYNEQFF
CDR3nt: TGTGCCTGGAGTGCCAGCGGGGGGCCCTACAATGAGCAGTTCTTC

v_gene: TRBV5-5
abundance: many
d_gene: -
j_gene: TRBJ1-2
CDR3aa: CASNAPSGTVYGYTF
CDR3nt: TGTGCCAGCAACGCTCCTTCAGGGACCGTTTATGGCTACACCTTC

v_gene: TRBV9
abundance: many
d_gene: -
j_gene: TRBJ1-6
CDR3aa: CASSVAPGNSPLHF
CDR3nt: TGTGCCAGCAGCGTAGCACCGGGGAACTCACCCCTCCACTTT

v_gene: TRBV5-6
abundance: many
d_gene: -
j_gene: TRBJ1-1
CDR3aa: CASSSGRTEAFF
CDR3nt: TGTGCCAGCAGCTCAGGGAGAACTGAAGCTTTCTTT

v_gene: TRBV12-3/TRBV12-4
abundance: many
d_gene: TRBD1
j_gene: TRBJ1-1
CDR3aa: CASRPGTGRSEAFF
CDR3nt: TGTGCCAGCAGGCCCGGGACAGGTCGGTCTGAAGCTTTCTTT

v_gene: TRBV20-1
abundance: few
d_gene: -
j_gene: TRBJ1-5
CDR3aa: CSAREPEGERTDDSNQPQHF
CDR3nt: TGCAGTGCTAGAGAACCGGAGGGGGAGAGGACGGACGACAGCAATCAGCCCCAGCATTTT